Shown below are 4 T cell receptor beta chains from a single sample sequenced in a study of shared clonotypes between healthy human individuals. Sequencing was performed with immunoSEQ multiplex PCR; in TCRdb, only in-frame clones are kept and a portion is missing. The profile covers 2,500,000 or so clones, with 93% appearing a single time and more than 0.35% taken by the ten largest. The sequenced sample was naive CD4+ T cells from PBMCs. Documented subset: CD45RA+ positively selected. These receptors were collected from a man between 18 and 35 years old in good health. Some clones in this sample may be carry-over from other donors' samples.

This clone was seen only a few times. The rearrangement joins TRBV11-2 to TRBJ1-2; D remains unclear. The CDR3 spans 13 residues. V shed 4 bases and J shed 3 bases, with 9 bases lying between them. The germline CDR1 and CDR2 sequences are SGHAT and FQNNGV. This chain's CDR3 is CASSYGLDYGYTF. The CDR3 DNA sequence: TGTGCCAGCAGCTATGGACTCGACTATGGCTACACCTTC.

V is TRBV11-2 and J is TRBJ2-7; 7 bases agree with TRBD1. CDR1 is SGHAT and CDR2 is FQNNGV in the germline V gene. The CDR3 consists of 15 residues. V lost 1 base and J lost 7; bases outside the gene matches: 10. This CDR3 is CASSLVRGQSREQYF. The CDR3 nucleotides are TGTGCCAGCAGCTTAGTGAGGGGGCAGAGCCGGGAGCAGTACTTC.

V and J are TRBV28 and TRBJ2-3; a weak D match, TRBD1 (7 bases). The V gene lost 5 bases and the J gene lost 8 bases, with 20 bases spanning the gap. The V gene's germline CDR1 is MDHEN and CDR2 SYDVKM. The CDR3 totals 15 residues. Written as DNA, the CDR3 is TGTGCCAGCAGTCCCCCCAGACAGGGAGGTGGTACGCAGTATTTT. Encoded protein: CASSPPRQGGGTQYF. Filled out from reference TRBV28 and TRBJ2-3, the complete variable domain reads DVKVTQSSRYLVKRTGEKVFLECVQDMDHENMFWYRQDPGLGLRLIYFSYDVKMKEKGDIPEGYSVSREKKERFSLILESASTNQTSMYLCASSPPRQGGGTQYFGPGTRLTVL.

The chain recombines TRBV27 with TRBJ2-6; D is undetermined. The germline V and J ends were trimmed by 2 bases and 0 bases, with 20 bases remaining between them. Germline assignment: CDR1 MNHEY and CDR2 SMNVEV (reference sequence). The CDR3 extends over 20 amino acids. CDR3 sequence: CASSLQAPGRRGSGANVLTF. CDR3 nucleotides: TGTGCCAGCAGTTTACAGGCTCCAGGTAGGAGAGGCTCTGGGGCCAACGTCCTGACTTTC.